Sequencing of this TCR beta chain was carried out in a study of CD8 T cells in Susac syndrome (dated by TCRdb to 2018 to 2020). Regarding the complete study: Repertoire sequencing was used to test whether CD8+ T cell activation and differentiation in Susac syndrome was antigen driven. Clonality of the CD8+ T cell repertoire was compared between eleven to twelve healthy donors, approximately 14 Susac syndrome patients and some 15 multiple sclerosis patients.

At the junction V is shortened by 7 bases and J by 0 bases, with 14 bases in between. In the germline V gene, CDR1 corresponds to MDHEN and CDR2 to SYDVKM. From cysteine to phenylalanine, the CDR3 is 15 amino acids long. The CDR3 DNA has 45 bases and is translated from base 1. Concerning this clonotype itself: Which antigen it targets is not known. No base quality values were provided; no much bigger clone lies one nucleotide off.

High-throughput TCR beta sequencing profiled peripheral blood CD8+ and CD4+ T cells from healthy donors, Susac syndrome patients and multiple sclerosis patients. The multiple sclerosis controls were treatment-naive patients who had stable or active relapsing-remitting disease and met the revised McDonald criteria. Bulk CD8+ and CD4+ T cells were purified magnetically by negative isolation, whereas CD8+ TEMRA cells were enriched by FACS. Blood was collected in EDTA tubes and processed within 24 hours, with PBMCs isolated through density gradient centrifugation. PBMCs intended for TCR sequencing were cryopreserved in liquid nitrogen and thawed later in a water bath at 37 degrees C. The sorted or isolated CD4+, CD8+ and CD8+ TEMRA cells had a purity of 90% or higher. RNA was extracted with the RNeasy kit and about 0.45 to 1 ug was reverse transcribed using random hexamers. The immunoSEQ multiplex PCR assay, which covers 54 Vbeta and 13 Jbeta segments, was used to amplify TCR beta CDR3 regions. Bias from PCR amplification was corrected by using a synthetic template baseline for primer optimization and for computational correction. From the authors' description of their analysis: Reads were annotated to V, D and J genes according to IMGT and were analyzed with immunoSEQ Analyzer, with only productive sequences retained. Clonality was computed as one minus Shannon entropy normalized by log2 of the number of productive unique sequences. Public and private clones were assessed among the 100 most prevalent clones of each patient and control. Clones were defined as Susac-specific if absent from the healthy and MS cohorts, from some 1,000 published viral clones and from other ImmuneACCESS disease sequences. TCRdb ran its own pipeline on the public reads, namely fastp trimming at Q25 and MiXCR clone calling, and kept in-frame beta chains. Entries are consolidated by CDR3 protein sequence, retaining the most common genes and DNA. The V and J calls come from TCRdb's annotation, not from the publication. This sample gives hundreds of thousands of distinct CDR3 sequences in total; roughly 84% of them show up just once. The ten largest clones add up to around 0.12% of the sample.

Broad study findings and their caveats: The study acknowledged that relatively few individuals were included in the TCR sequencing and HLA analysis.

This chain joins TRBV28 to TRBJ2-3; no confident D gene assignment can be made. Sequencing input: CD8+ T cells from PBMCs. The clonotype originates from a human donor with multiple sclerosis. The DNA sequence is TGTGCCAGCACCCCCGGCCTGTCAAGCACAGATACGCAGTATTTT. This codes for CASTPGLSSTDTQYF.